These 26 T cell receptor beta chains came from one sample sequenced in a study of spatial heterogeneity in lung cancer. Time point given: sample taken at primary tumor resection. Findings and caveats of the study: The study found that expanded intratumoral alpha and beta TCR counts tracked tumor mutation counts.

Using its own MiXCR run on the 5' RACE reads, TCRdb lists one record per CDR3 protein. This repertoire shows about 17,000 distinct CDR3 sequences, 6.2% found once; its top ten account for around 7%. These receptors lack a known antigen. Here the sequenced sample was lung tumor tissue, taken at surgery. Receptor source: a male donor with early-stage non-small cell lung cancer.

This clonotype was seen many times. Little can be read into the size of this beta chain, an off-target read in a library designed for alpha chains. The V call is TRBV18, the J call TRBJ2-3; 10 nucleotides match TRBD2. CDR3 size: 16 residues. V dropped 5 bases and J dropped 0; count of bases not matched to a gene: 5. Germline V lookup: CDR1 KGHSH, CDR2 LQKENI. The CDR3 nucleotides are TGTGCCAGCTCATCGCTGACTAGCGGGAGCACAGATACGCAGTATTTT. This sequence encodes CASSSLTSGSTDTQYF.

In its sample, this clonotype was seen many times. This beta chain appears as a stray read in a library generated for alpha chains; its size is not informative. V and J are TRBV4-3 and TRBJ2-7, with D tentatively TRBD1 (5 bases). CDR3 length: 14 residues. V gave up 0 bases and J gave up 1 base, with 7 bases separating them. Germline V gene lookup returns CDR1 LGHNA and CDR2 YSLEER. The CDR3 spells CASSQDQGSYEQYF. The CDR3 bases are TGCGCCAGCAGCCAAGATCAGGGTTCCTACGAGCAGTACTTC.

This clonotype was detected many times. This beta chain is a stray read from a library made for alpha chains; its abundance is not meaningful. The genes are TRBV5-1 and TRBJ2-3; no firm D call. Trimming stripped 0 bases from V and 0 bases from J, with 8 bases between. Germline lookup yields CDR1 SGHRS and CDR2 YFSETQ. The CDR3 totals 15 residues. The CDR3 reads CASSLARQSTDTQYF. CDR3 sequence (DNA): TGCGCCAGCAGCTTGGCTAGGCAAAGCACAGATACGCAGTATTTT.

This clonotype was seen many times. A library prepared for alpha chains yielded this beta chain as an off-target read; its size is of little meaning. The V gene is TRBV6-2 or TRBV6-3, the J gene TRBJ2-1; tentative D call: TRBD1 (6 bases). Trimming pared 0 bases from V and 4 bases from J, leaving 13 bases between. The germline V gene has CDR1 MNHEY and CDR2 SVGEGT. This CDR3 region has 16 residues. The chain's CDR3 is CASSYSKGQGYNEQFF. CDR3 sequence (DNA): TGTGCCAGCAGTTACTCGAAAGGTCAGGGGTACAATGAGCAGTTCTTC.

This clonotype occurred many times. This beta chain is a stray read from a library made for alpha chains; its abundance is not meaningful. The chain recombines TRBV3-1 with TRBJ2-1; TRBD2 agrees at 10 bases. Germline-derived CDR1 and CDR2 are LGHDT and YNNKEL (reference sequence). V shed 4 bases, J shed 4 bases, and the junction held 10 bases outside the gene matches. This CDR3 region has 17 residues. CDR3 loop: CASSPPRSSGGYNEQFF. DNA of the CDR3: TGTGCCAGCAGCCCCCCCCGTTCTAGCGGGGGATACAATGAGCAGTTCTTC.

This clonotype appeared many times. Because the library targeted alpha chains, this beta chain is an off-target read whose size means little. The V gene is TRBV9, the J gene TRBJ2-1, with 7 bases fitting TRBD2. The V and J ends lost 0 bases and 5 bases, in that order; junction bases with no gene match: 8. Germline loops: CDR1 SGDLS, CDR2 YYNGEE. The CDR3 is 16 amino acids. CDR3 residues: CASSVGIAGYNNEQFF. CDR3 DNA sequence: TGTGCCAGCAGCGTAGGGATAGCGGGTTATAACAATGAGCAGTTCTTC.

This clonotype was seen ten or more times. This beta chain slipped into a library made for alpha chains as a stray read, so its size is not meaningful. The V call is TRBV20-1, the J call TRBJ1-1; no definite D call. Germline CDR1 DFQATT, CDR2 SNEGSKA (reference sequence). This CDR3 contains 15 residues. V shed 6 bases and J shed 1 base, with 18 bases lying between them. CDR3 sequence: CSAKGGLVGNTEAFF. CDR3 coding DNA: TGCAGTGCAAAGGGTGGGCTTGTAGGGAACACTGAAGCTTTCTTT.

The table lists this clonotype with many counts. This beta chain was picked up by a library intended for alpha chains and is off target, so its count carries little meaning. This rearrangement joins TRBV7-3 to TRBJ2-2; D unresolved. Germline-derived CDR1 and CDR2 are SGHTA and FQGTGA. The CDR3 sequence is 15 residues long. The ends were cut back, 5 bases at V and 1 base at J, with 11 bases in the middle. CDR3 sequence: CASSPLPGNTGELFF. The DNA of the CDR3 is TGTGCCAGCAGCCCCCTTCCAGGGAACACCGGGGAGCTGTTTTTT.

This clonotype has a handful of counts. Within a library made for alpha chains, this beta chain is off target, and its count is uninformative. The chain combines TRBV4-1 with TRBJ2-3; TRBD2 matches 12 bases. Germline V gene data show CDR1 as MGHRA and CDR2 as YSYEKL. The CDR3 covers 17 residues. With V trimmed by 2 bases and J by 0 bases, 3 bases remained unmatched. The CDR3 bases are TGCGCCAGCAGCCAAACCGGGACTAGCGGGAGCACAGATACGCAGTATTTT. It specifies CASSQTGTSGSTDTQYF.

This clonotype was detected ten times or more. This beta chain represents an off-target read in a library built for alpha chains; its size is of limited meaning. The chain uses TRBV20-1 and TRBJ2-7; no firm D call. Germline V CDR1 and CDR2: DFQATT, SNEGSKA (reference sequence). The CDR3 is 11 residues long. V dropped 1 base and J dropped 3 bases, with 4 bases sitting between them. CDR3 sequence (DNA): TGCAGTGCTAGAGTTGACTACGAGCAGTACTTC. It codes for CSARVDYEQYF.

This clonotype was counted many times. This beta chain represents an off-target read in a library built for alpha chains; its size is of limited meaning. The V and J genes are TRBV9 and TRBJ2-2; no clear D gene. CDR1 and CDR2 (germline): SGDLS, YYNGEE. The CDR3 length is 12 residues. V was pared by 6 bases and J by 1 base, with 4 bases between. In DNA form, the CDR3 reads TGTGCCAGCACGAAGAACACCGGGGAGCTGTTTTTT. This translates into CASTKNTGELFF.

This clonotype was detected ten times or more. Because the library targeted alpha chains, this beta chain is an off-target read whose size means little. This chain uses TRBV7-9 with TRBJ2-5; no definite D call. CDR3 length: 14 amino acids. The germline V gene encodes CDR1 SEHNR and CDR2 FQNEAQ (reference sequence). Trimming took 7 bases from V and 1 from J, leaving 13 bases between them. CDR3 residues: CASTPSDGQETQYF. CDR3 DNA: TGTGCCAGCACCCCTTCGGACGGCCAAGAGACCCAGTACTTC. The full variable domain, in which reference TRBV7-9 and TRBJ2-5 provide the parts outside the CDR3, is DTGVSQNPRHKITKRGQNVTFRCDPISEHNRLYWYRQTLGQGPEFLTYFQNEAQLEKSRLLSDRFSAERPKGSFSTLEIQRTEQGDSAMYLCASTPSDGQETQYFGPGTRLLVL.

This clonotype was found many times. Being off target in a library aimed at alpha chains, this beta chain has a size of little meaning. CDR3 sequence reads: CASSPEGLDSPLHF. The DNA of the CDR3 is TGTGCCAGCTCACCAGAGGGTCTGGATTCACCCCTCCACTTT. The V gene is TRBV18, the J gene TRBJ1-6; D call uncertain. Deletions cut 2 bases from V and 8 bases from J, with 10 bases between. The CDR3 consists of 14 residues. The V gene's germline CDR1 is KGHSH and CDR2 LQKENI.

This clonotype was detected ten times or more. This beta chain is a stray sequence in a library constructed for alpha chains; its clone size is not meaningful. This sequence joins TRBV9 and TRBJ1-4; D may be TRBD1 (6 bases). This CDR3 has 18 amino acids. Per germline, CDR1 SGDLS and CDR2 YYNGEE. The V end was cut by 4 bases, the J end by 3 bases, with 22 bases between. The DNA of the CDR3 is TGTGCCAGCAGCCCCTTCCTTCGACAGGCGCTAGCTAATGAAAAACTGTTTTTT. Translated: CASSPFLRQALANEKLFF.

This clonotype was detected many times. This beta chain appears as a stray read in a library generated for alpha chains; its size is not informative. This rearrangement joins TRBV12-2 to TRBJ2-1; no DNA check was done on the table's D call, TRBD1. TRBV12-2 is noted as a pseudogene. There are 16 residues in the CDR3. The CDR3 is CASRTAGQGHYNEQFF. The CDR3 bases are TGTGCAAGTCGCACGGCGGGACAGGGTCACTACAATGAGCAGTTCTTC.

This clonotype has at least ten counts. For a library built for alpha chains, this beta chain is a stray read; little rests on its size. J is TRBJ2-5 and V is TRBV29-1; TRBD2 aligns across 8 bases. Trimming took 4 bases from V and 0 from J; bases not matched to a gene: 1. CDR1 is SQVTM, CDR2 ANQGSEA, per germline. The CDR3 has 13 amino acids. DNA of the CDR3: TGCAGCGTTGCGGGGGGGTACCAAGAGACCCAGTACTTC. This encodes CSVAGGYQETQYF.

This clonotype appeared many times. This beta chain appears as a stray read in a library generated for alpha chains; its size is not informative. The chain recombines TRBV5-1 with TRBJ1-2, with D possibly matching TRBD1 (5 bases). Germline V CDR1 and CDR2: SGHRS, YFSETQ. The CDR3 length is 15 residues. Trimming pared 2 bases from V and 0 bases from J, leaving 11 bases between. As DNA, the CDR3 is TGCGCCAGCAGCTTTGTGGGACCCTCTAACTATGGCTACACCTTC. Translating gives CASSFVGPSNYGYTF.

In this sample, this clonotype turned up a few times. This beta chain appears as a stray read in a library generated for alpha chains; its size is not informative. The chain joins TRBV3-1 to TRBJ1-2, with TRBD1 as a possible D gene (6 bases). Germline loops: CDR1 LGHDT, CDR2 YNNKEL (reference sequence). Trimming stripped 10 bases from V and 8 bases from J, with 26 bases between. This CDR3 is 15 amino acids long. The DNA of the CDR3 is TGTGCCACCAGAGCGAGGGGGTCTCCCCTATCCGGCTACACCTTC. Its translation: CATRARGSPLSGYTF.

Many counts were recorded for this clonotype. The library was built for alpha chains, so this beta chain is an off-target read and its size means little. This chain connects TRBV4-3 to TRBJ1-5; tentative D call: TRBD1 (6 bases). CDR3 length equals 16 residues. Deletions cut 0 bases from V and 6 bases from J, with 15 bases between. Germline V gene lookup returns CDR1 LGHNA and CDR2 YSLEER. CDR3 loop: CASSQDTGNVGQPQHF. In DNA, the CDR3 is TGCGCCAGCAGCCAAGATACAGGGAACGTGGGTCAGCCCCAGCATTTT.

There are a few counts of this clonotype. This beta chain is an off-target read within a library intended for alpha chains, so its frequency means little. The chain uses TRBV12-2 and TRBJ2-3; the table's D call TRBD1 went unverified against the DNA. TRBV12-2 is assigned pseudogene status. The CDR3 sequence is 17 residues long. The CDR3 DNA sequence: TGTGCAAGTCGCTTATTCCCAGGGACATGGAGCACAGATACGCAGTATTTT. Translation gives CASRLFPGTWSTDTQYF.

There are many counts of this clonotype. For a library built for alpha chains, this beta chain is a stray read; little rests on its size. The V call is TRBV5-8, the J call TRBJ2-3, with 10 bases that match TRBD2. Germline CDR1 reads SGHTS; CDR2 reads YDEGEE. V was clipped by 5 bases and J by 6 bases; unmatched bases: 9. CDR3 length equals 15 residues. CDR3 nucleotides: TGTGCCAGCAGTCAACGGGGACTAGCGACCGATACGCAGTATTTT. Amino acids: CASSQRGLATDTQYF.

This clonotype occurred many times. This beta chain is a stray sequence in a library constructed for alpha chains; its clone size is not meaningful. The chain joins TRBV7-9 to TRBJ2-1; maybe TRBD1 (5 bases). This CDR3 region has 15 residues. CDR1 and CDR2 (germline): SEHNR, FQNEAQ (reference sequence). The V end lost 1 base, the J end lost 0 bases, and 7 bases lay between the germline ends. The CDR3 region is CASSLVQVSYNEQFF. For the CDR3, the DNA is TGTGCCAGCAGCTTAGTACAGGTCTCCTACAATGAGCAGTTCTTC.

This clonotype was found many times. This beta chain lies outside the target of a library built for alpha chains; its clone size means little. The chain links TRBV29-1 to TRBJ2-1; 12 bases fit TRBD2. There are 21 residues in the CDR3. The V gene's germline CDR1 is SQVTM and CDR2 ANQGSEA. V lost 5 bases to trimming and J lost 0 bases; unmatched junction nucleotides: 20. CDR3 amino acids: CSVIGTRTSGEFRSSYNEQFF. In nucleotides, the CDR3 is TGCAGCGTTATAGGTACAAGGACTAGCGGGGAGTTCCGTAGCTCCTACAATGAGCAGTTCTTC.

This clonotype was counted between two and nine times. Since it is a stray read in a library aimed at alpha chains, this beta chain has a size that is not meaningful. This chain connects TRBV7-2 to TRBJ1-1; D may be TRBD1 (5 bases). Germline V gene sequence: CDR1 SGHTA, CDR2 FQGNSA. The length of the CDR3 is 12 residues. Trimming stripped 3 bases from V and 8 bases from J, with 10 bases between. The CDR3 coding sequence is TGTGCCAGCAGCTTCCGAGGGGCAGAAGCTTTCTTT. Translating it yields CASSFRGAEAFF.

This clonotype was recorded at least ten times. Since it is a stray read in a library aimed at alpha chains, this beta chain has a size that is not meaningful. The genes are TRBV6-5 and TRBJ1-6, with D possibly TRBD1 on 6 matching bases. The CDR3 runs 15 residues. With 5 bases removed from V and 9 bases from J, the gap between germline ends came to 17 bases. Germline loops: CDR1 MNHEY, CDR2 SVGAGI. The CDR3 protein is CASSQNPPGASPLHF. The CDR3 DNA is TGTGCCAGCAGTCAGAACCCTCCAGGGGCTTCACCCCTCCACTTT.

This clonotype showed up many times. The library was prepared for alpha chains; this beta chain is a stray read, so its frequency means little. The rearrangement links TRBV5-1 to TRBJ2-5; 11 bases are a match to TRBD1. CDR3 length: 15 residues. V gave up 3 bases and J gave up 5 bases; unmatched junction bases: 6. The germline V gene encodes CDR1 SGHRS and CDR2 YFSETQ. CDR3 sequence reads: CASSYSGTGGETQYF. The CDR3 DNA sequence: TGCGCCAGCAGCTACTCTGGGACAGGGGGGGAGACCCAGTACTTC.